What follows are 9 T cell receptor beta chains derived from one specimen sequenced in a study of blood T cells in healthy people across ages (dated by TCRdb to 2015 to 2017). Library preparation employed 5' RACE. The sample was run on an Illumina HiSeq 2500. A second 7 to 11 cycle PCR used a sample-barcoded 5' primer and a J-beta primer mix. TCRdb handled the public reads itself, with Q25 trimming in fastp and clone calling in MiXCR, and kept productive beta chains. Each CDR3 protein gets just one entry, which takes the most common genes and DNA from the rows behind it. Across this sample there are roughly 640,000 distinct CDR3 sequences, with under 30% seen only once. About a sixth of the sample lies in the top ten. The sequenced material came from blood. These receptors were obtained from an elderly woman in good health.

In this sample, this clonotype turned up many times. The chain recombines TRBV5-1 with TRBJ1-2; D call uncertain. Deletions cut 2 bases from V and 0 bases from J, with 14 bases between. Germline V gene sequence: CDR1 SGHRS, CDR2 YFSETQ. The CDR3 length is 16 residues. CDR3: CASSLGQTLANYGYTF. As DNA, the CDR3 is TGCGCCAGCAGCTTAGGCCAGACGTTAGCTAACTATGGCTACACCTTC.

This clonotype has a single count. A much larger clone is a single base away; this may be a read error. This chain links TRBV7-6 with TRBJ2-1; 7 bases agree with TRBD2. Germline V gives CDR1 SGHVS, CDR2 FNYEAQ. CDR3 length: 12 residues. V lost 3 bases to trimming and J lost 10 bases; unmatched junction nucleotides: 3. The CDR3 sequence: CASSFLAEEQFF. DNA of the CDR3: TGTGCCAGCAGCTTTCTAGCGGAAGAGCAGTTCTTC. Full variable domain (remainder filled in from reference TRBV7-6 and TRBJ2-1): GAGVSQSPRYKVTKRGQDVALRCDPISGHVSLYWYRQALGQGPEFLTYFNYEAQQDKSGLPNDRFSAERPEGSISTLTIQRTEQRDSAMYRCASSFLAEEQFFGPGTRLTVL.

This clonotype was counted ten times or more. This may arise from a read error, as a much more abundant clone is one base away. The rearrangement links TRBV20-1 to TRBJ1-4; 11 bases are a match to TRBD1. CDR3 size: 13 residues. CDR1 and CDR2 from the germline V gene are DFQATT and SNEGSKA (reference sequence). This CDR3 reads CSAKDRGREKRFF. The CDR3 DNA is TGCAGTGCGAAGGACAGGGGGCGGGAAAAACGGTTTTTT.

This clonotype was observed at least ten times. The chain carries TRBV5-1 and TRBJ2-1; D is ambiguous. Trimming stripped 4 bases from V and 8 bases from J, with 13 bases between. CDR3 length: 13 amino acids. Germline loops: CDR1 SGHRS, CDR2 YFSETQ. The CDR3: CASSPRDVDEQFF. The CDR3 bases are TGCGCCAGCAGCCCCCGTGACGTCGATGAGCAGTTCTTC.

Note on this clonotype: A read error may explain this, as a much larger clone is one base away. The J gene is TRBJ2-1, the V gene TRBV6-1; D may be TRBD1 (6 bases). The CDR3 length is 13 residues. The V gene lost 10 bases and the J gene lost 3 bases, with 13 bases spanning the gap. The germline gives CDR1 MNHNS, CDR2 SASEGT. The CDR3 DNA reads as TGTGCCAACATACAGGGCCTCTACAATGAGCAGTTCTTC. It encodes CANIQGLYNEQFF.

The V and J genes are TRBV9 and TRBJ1-6; D remains ambiguous. Per the germline V gene, CDR1 is SGDLS and CDR2 is YYNGEE. The V gene lost 5 bases and the J gene lost 0 bases, with 12 bases spanning the gap. The CDR3 sequence is 16 residues long. CDR3 nucleotides: TGTGCCAGCAGTGTCACATGGGACTCCTATAATTCACCCCTCCACTTT. Protein product: CASSVTWDSYNSPLHF.

This clonotype has just a few counts. The chain employs TRBV2 and TRBJ2-4; no reliable D call. This CDR3 region has 13 residues. CDR1 is SNHLY and CDR2 is FYNNEI in the germline V gene. V shed 6 bases and J shed 9 bases, with 15 bases lying between them. CDR3 nucleotide sequence: TGTGCCAGCAGCAGTACCACTGGACGCATTCAGTACTTC. It encodes CASSSTTGRIQYF.

In this sample, this clonotype turned up many times. In DNA form, the CDR3 reads TGTGCCAGCAGCTTTTCAGGGGTCCTCTACAATGAGCAGTTCTTC. This sequence encodes CASSFSGVLYNEQFF. The V gene is TRBV11-2, the J gene TRBJ2-1; perhaps TRBD1 as D (6 bases). Germline loops: CDR1 SGHAT, CDR2 FQNNGV. CDR3 size: 15 residues. V was clipped by 3 bases and J by 3 bases, with 12 bases between them. The variable domain in full, with the rest retrieved from reference TRBV11-2 and TRBJ2-1, is EAGVAQSPRYKIIEKRQSVAFWCNPISGHATLYWYQQILGQGPKLLIQFQNNGVVDDSQLPKDRFSAERLKGVDSTLKIQPAKLEDSAVYLCASSFSGVLYNEQFFGPGTRLTVL.

This clonotype has more than one count but fewer than ten. The chain combines TRBV4-2 with TRBJ2-3, with 10 positions matching TRBD2. Germline V CDR1 and CDR2: LGHNA, YNFKEQ. The CDR3 has 16 amino acids. The J segment lost 2 bases and the V segment lost 6 bases, leaving 8 bases of the junction unmatched. CDR3 DNA sequence: TGTGCCAGCAGGGGTAGCGGGGGGACTATCACAGATACGCAGTATTTT. This encodes CASRGSGGTITDTQYF.